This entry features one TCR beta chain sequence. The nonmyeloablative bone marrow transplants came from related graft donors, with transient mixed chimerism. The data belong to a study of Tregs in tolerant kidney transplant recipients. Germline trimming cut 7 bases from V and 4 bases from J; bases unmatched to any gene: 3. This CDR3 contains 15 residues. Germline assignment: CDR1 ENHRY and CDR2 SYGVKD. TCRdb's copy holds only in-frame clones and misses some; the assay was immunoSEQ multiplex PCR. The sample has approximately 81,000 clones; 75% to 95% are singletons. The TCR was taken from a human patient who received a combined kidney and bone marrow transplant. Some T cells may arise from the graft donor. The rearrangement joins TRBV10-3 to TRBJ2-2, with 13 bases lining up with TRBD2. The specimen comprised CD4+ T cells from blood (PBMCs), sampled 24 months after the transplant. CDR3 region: CAITTSGGATGELFF. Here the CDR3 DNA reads TGTGCCATCACCACTAGCGGGGGGGCCACCGGGGAGCTGTTTTTT.